This note documents a single TCR beta chain sequence. Unmatched junction bases numbered 14, after V lost 4 bases and J lost 0 bases. Germline values: CDR1 SGHDT, CDR2 YYEEEE. CDR3 length equals 18 residues. These data belong to a study of blood T cell repertoires in COVID-19. The authors' processing: Amplification of reference gene primers was used by the study to estimate nucleated cell counts. Repertoires were generated with immunoSEQ multiplex PCR, while TCRdb's copy carries only in-frame clones and drops some. V, J and clone size derive from that table, while D and trimming were established from the DNA sequence. Among about 210,000 clones listed, 70% to 90% were seen once. Each participant's cohort was designated according to participant-reported clinical history.

This TCR derives from a young man with acute COVID-19. This chain links TRBV5-6 with TRBJ2-3, with TRBD1 matching 7 bases. Specimen: PBMCs or T cells enriched from blood (not recorded which). The CDR3 reads CASSPFRTGRPSTDTQYF. The CDR3 nucleotides read TGTGCCAGCAGCCCGTTTCGGACAGGACGTCCTAGCACAGATACGCAGTATTTT.